This paragraph covers one TCR beta chain sequence. The data were taken from a study of shared clonotypes between healthy human individuals. Deep was the level at which the assay was run. The sorted-subset replicate PCRs were given 150 to 200 ng DNA, which is 30,000 or so T cell genomes. Repertoires were generated with immunoSEQ multiplex PCR, while TCRdb's copy carries only in-frame clones and drops some. Among some 800,000 clones, 92% were seen once, and the ten largest hold 24%. It was CD45RO-negative cells, positively selected for CCR7, that made up naive CD8 cells, with terminally differentiated effector memory CD45RA+ cells excluded. Healthy HIV-negative adults without recent acute infections or vaccinations served as donors. CDR3 size: 16 residues. The ends were cut back, 0 bases at V and 0 bases at J, with 9 bases in the middle. Germline V CDR1 and CDR2: MGHRA, YSYEKL.

Material for sequencing was naive CD8+ T cells sorted from blood. The J gene is TRBJ1-5, the V gene TRBV4-1, with D hard to call. This clonotype originated in a man under 40 in good health. This chain's CDR3 is CASSQESGFSNQPQHF. The CDR3 nucleotides read TGCGCCAGCAGCCAAGAGAGTGGTTTTAGCAATCAGCCCCAGCATTTT.